Included here is one TCR beta chain sequence, with context. The antigen is undetermined. PCR amplification relied on 60 Vbeta primers (plus 13 Jbeta primers). As handled by the study authors: Unique TCR beta chains numbered around 80 million in a later analysis, with around 12 million shared. The method was immunoSEQ multiplex PCR; TCRdb's version includes in-frame clones alone and lacks a portion of them. Clonal size and the V and J genes are those of that table, whereas D and trimming came from the DNA. This repertoire shows around 130,000 clones, around 82% found once; its top ten account for around 1.2%. The CDR3 is 20 amino acids. CDR1 and CDR2 (germline): MNHNS, SASEGT. The trim removed 4 bases at V and 1 base at J, leaving 19 bases unmatched. This entry belongs to a study of cytomegalovirus exposure and HLA in healthy donors. About the study: Earlier results showed roughly 120 million unique TCR beta sequences derived from some 190 million T cells. Study-wide points: Judged likely to be a sequencing artifact was a cluster of highly shared sequence variants. A prior analysis recorded that most TCR beta V segments were productive about 87% or about 30% of the time.

The chain recombines TRBV6-1 with TRBJ2-3, with TRBD2 matching over 8 bases. The specimen sequenced was PBMCs. The sequence derives from a man aged 45-65 years in good health and CMV-seronegative. The CDR3 bases are TGTGCCAGCAGTGTCCTCGGTCAAGCTAGCGGGCCGGAACGCACAGATACGCAGTATTTT. It codes for CASSVLGQASGPERTDTQYF.